Shown below are 5 T cell receptor beta chains from a single sample sequenced in a study of T cells in women clearing cervical HPV infection. Produced via immunoSEQ multiplex PCR; TCRdb's table is partial and in-frame only. The sample has some 39,000 clones. Source material: blood buffy coat. These receptors all stem from a woman between 18 and 70 years old with a cervical HPV16 infection that either progressed to CIN3+ or cleared (not recorded which).

About this clone itself: Read data end 3 residues before the CDR3 end; the end is taken from the germline J gene. This chain uses TRBV7-8 with TRBJ2-1, with 9 positions matching TRBD2. V shed 1 base, J shed 4 bases, and the junction held 5 bases outside the gene matches. Germline assignment: CDR1 SGHVS and CDR2 FQNEAQ. This CDR3 contains 16 residues. This CDR3 reads CASSLVTSGVYNEQFF. The CDR3 bases that were read are TGTGCCAGCAGCTTAGTGACTAGCGGAGTATACAATGAG. Full variable domain (rest looked up from reference TRBV7-8 and TRBJ2-1): GAGVSQSPRYKVAKRGQDVALRCDPISGHVSLFWYQQALGQGPEFLTYFQNEAQLDKSGLPSDRFFAERPEGSVSTLKIQRTQQEDSAVYLCASSLVTSGVYNEQFFGPGTRLTVL.

Concerning this clone: The sequenced fragment ends 3 residues before the CDR3 boundary, so the rest is inferred from the germline J gene. The rearrangement uses TRBV20-1 and TRBJ2-3; possibly TRBD1 for D (6 bases). CDR3 length equals 14 residues. The V end lost 3 bases, the J end lost 0 bases, and 10 bases lay between the germline ends. The germline gives CDR1 DFQATT, CDR2 SNEGSKA (reference sequence). CDR3 bases read: TGCAGTGCTAGGGGTGGGGGCAGCACAGATACG. Residues: CSARGGGSTDT. The full CDR3 reads CSARGGGSTDTQYF.

As regards this clone: Read sequence stops 3 residues before the CDR3 end, and the germline J gene provides the missing end. The chain is built from TRBV5-1 and TRBJ2-2; 10 nucleotides match TRBD1. The V and J ends lost 4 bases and 3 bases, in that order; junction bases with no gene match: 3. CDR1 is SGHRS, CDR2 YFSETQ, per germline. The CDR3 loop spans 15 amino acids. Partial CDR3 DNA: TGCGCCAGCAGCCCGACAGGGGGCCACACCGGGGAG. Residues: CASSPTGGHTGE. The full CDR3 reads CASSPTGGHTGELFF.

Concerning this clone itself: The read ends 3 residues before the CDR3 terminus; that terminus is restored from the germline J gene. The chain employs TRBV5-4 and TRBJ1-1; D gene ambiguous. Germline CDR1 is SGHNT and CDR2 is YYREEE (reference sequence). This CDR3 is built from 11 residues. Trimming took off 3 bases at V and 7 bases at J, with 7 bases between the two ends. The CDR3 loop is CASSYLNEAFF. CDR3 DNA, as far as it was read: TGTGCCAGCAGCTATCTTAATGAA.

The part of the CDR3 DNA that was read is TGTGCCAGCAGTTGGGCCTCGAACACCGGGGAG. Translated, it gives CASSWASNTGE. The entire CDR3 reads CASSWASNTGELFF. V gene TRBV2 combines with J gene TRBJ2-2; unclear D gene. The read ends 3 residues before the CDR3 terminus; that terminus is restored from the germline J gene. Germline-derived CDR1 and CDR2 are SNHLY and FYNNEI. Between the trimmed V and J ends, which lost 5 bases and 0 bases, there was a span of 7 bases. The CDR3 contains 14 residues.